This is a list of T cell receptor beta chains from one sample in a study of T cell changes during pregnancy in multiple sclerosis. The table came from immunoSEQ multiplex PCR; TCRdb's copy has only in-frame clones and leaves some out. The table has some 21,000 clones, roughly nine tenths seen once. The source was CD8+ T cells from peripheral blood mononuclear cells, collected in the second trimester of pregnancy. These receptors all come from a female donor in good health, enrolled as a control in a pregnancy study. The CDR3 runs from the conserved cysteine through the conserved F or W. A D gene is named only where the DNA matches it firmly.

j_call d_call v_call cdr3_aa
TRBJ1-1 TRBD1 TRBV28 CASRLDRGNTEAFF
TRBJ1-1 - TRBV30 CAWSVTSVTEAFF
TRBJ2-7 - TRBV2 CASSEEGQYF
TRBJ2-7 TRBD2 TRBV6-1 CASRPSGDYEQYF
TRBJ2-2 - TRBV6-5 CASGQGLVKAGELFF
TRBJ1-3 TRBD1 TRBV4-1 CASSVGYRGSGNTIYF
TRBJ2-3 TRBD2 TRBV29-1 CSAGRVTDTQYF
TRBJ2-5 TRBD2 TRBV27 CASSLSSGGVGETQYF
TRBJ1-2 - TRBV14 CASSQDPTANYEVYTF
TRBJ2-7 - TRBV13 CASSLRGTPNYEQYF
TRBJ2-1 TRBD2 TRBV7-9 CASSFPGTSGYNEQFF
TRBJ1-5 TRBD1 TRBV27 CASSRSRGPEHSNQPQHF
TRBJ1-5 - TRBV30 CAWTPFSNQPQHF
TRBJ1-1 TRBD1 TRBV6-4 CASARQGDNTEAFF